The rows below give T cell receptor beta chains drawn from one sample of a study of blood T cell repertoires in COVID-19. Data came from immunoSEQ multiplex PCR; TCRdb stores just in-frame clones and leaves some out. The table lists roughly 230,000 clones, around 83% of them singletons. Sequencing was carried out using PBMCs or T cells enriched from blood (not recorded which). These receptors were obtained from a woman between 50 and 59 years old who had been exposed to COVID-19. Both conserved end residues are part of each CDR3. The D gene is left open where the match is weak.

j_call d_call v_call cdr3_aa cdr3_nt
TRBJ1-2 - TRBV29-1 CSVEPGGRGGYTF TGCAGCGTTGAGCCGGGGGGCCGGGGCGGCTACACCTTC
TRBJ2-5 TRBD2 TRBV6-1 CASSEPGLAAETQYF TGTGCCAGCAGTGAACCGGGACTAGCGGCAGAGACCCAGTACTTC
TRBJ1-3 - TRBV6-5 CASSKPGVSGNTIYF TGTGCCAGCAGCAAACCGGGAGTCTCTGGAAACACCATATATTTT
TRBJ1-4 TRBD1 TRBV29-1 CSVPGTGGEKLFF TGCAGCGTCCCCGGGACAGGGGGAGAAAAACTGTTTTTT
TRBJ1-4 - TRBV18 CASSPGHVNEKLFF TGTGCCAGCTCACCCGGACACGTTAATGAAAAACTGTTTTTT
TRBJ1-1 - TRBV6-5 CASKQGETEAFF TGTGCCAGCAAACAGGGTGAAACTGAAGCTTTCTTT
TRBJ1-5 - TRBV19 CASRQGLQPQHF TGTGCCAGTAGGCAGGGACTCCAGCCCCAGCATTTT
TRBJ1-6 - TRBV2 CASGGRDNSPLHF TGTGCCAGCGGGGGCCGGGATAATTCACCCCTCCACTTT
TRBJ1-5 - TRBV21-1 CASTLCPHRGIGQPQHF TGTGCCAGCACCCTATGCCCGCACAGGGGAATAGGTCAGCCCCAGCATTTT
TRBJ1-1 - TRBV5-1 CASSLYQGGNTEAFF TGCGCCAGCAGCTTGTACCAGGGAGGGAACACTGAAGCTTTCTTT
TRBJ2-5 TRBD2 TRBV7-8 CASSLRLAGGTQYF TGTGCCAGCAGCTTAAGGCTAGCGGGCGGGACCCAGTACTTC
TRBJ2-5 TRBD2 TRBV15 CATSILWTSGFNETQYF TGTGCCACCAGCATCCTGTGGACTAGCGGGTTTAATGAGACCCAGTACTTC
TRBJ1-5 - TRBV5-1 CASSLGGDQPQHF TGCGCCAGCAGCTTAGGCGGGGATCAGCCCCAGCATTTT
TRBJ1-3 - TRBV5-5 CASSLGGTGGIYSGNTIYF TGTGCCAGCAGCTTGGGAGGAACGGGAGGGATTTACTCTGGAAACACCATATATTTT
TRBJ2-3 TRBD1 TRBV5-1 CASRADRDPYDTQYF TGCGCCAGCAGAGCAGACAGGGACCCTTATGATACGCAGTATTTT